This entry features one T cell receptor beta chain sequence. During active infection, Seattle patients enrolled and were then monitored through disease. Authors' data handling: Amplification from reference gene primers served as the basis for estimated nucleated cell counts. Data came from immunoSEQ multiplex PCR; TCRdb stores just in-frame clones and leaves some out. That table gives V, J and clone size, and the DNA gave D and trimming. The repertoire holds about 250,000 clones, with about 87% as singletons. The sample belongs to a study of blood T cell repertoires in COVID-19. On the study more broadly: Acute and convalescent COVID-19 specimens originated in the United States, Italy and Spain. Sources were T cells, B-cell-depleted T cells, or PBMCs; the material itself was cDNA or gDNA.

Unmatched junction bases numbered 4, after V lost 3 bases and J lost 2 bases. This CDR3 region has 14 residues. CDR1 is SGHTA, CDR2 FQGNSA, per germline. Sequencing used peripheral blood. The source of this sequence is a young woman with COVID-19, enrolled during active disease. This chain connects TRBV7-2 to TRBJ2-7; 7 bases line up with TRBD2. CDR3 sequence reads: CASSFQGGAYEQYF. CDR3 in DNA: TGTGCCAGCAGCTTCCAGGGAGGGGCCTACGAGCAGTACTTC.